Sequencing of this TCR beta chain was carried out in a study of blood T cell repertoires in COVID-19. Background on the study: Researchers got acute and convalescent COVID-19 samples from the United States, Italy and Spain. PBMCs, B-cell-depleted T cells, or T cells were the source of the cDNA or gDNA that made up the material.

The authors' processing: Amplification from reference gene primers served as the basis for estimated nucleated cell counts. Data came from immunoSEQ multiplex PCR; TCRdb stores just in-frame clones and leaves some out. V and J calls and clone size are as listed in that table; D and trimming were resolved from the DNA. Here the sample spans roughly 430,000 clones, 88% being singletons. All enrollees were about 18 to 95 years old and from around 25 US areas. The TCR was taken from a woman between 40 and 55 years old with acute COVID-19. Sequenced material: PBMCs or T cells enriched from blood (not recorded which).

CDR3 coding DNA: TGTGCCAGCAGTCGAAGAGACTATAGCAATCAGCCCCAGCATTTT. This sequence encodes CASSRRDYSNQPQHF. This rearrangement joins TRBV6-2 or TRBV6-3 to TRBJ1-5; D is undetermined. Between the trimmed V and J ends, which lost 5 bases and 0 bases, there was a span of 11 bases. The CDR3 length is 15 residues. Germline V lookup: CDR1 MNHEY, CDR2 SVGEGT.